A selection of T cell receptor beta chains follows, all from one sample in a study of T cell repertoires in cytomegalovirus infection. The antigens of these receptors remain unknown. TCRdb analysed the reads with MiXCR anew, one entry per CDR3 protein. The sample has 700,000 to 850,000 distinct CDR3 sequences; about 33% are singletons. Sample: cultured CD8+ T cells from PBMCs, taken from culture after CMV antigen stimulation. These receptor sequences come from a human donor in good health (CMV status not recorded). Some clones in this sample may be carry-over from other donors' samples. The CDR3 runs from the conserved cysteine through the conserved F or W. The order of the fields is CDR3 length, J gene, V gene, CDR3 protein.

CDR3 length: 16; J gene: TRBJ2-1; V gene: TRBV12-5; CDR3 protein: CASGLVTGQGYNEQFF
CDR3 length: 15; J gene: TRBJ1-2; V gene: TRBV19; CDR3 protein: CASSIVFRQEAGYTF
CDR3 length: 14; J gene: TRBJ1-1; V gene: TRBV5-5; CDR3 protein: CASSFEGYYTEAFF
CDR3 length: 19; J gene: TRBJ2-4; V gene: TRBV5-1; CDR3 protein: CASSLAGLAGGLAKNIQYF
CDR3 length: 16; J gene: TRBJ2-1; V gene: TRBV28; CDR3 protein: CASSPSEGLYSNEQFF
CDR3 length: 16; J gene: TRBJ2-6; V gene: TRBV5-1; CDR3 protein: CASRGVRASLANVLTF
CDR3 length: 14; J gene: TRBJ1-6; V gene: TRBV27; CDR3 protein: CASRSGYHNSPLHF
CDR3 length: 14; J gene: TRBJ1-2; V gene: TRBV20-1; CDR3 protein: CSARPGEAGYGYTF
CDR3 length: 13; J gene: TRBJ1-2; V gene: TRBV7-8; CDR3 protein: CASTRGSNYGYPF
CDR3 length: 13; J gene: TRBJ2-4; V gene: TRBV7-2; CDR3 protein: CASSTEQGHIQYF
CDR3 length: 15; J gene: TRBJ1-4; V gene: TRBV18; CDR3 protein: CASSPGTPYAEKLFF
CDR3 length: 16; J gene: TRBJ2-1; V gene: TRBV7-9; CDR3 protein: CASSLVGSLGGNEQFF
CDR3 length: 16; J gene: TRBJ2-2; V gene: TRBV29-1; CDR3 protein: CSVVRGDRSYTGELFF
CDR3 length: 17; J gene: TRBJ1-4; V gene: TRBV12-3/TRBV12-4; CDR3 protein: CASSFGPGGGANEKLFF
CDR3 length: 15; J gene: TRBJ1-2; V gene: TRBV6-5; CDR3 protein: CASSYSRDRRYGYTF
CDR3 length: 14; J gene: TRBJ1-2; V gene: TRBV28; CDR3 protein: CASSLRWSSYGYTF
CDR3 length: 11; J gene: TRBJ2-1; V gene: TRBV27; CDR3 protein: CASRQLNEQFF
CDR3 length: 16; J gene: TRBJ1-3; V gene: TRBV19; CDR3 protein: CASSQEGHRSGNTIYF
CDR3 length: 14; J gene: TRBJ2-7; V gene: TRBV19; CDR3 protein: CASSLRQGIDEQYF
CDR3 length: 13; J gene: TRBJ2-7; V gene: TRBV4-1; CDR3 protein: CASSQRDRYEQYF
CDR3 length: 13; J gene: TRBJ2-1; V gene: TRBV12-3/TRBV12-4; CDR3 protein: CASTWGGDNEQFF
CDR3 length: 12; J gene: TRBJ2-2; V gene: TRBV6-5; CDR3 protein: CASVSGAGELFF
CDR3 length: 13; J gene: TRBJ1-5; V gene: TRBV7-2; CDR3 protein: CASSPDSMQPQHF
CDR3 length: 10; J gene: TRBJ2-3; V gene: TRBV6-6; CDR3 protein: CASLGSSQYF
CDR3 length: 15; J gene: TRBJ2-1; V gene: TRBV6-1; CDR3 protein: CASSVWEESYNEQFF
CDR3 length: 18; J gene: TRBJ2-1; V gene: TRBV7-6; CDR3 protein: CASSLGTSGGLPTDEQFF
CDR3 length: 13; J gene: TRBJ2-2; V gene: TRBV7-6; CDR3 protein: CASSSRDAGELFF
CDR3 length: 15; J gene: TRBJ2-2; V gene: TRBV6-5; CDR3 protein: CASSTHQGPTGELFF
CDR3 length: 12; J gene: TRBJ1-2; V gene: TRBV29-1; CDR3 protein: CSASGTVYGYTF
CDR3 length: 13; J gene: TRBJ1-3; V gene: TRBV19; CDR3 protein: CASKGEISYTIYF
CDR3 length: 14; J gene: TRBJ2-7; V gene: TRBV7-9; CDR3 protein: CASSLTGATYEQYF
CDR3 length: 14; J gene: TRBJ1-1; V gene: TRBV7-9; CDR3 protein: CASSSPGINTEAFF
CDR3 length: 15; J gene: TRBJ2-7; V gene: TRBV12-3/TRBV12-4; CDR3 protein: CASRGSGGAVGEQYF
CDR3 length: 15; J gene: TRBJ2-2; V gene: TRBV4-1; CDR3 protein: CASRLTSGCTGELFF
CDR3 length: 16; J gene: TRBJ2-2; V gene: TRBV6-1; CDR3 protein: CASSYSGGARAGELFF
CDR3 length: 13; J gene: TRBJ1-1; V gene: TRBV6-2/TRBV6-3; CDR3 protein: CASSQVARTEAFF
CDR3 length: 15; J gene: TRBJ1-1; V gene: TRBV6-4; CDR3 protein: CASSTGRGGLTEAFF
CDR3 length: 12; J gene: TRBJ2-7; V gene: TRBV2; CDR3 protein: CASRPTGYEQYF
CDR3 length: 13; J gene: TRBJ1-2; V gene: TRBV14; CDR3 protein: CASRAQGDYGYTF
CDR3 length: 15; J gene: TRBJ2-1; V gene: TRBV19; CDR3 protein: CASSTSRGPYNEQFF
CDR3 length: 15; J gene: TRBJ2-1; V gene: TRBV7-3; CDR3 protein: CVSSLSFGGYNEQFF
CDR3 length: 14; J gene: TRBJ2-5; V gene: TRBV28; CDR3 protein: CASSLGTFQETQYF
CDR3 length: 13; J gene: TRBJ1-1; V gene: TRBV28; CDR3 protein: CASSSTGHTEAFF
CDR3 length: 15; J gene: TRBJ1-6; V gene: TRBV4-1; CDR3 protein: CASSTQQATSSPLHF
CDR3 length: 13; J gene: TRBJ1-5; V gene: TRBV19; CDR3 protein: CASSIHMDQPQHF
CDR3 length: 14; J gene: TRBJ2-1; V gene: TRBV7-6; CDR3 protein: CASSLASGEDEQFF
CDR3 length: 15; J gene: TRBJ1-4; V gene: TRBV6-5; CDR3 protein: CASSYGGPYNEKLFF
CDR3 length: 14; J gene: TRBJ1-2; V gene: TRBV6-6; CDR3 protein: CASSPRGFNYGYTF
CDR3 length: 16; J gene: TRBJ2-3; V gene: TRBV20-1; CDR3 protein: CSARVAPGQGGDTQYF
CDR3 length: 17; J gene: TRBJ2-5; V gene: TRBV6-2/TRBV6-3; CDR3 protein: CASSSTTLAGGQETQYF
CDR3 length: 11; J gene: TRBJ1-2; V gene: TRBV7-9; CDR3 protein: CASSSQYGYTF
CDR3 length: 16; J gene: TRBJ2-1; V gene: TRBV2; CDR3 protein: CASSPLAGGGWHEQFF